This TCR beta chain originates from a study of shared clonotypes between healthy human individuals. V was shortened by 2 bases and J by 0 bases, with 10 bases between the two germline ends. This CDR3 spans 15 amino acids. CDR1 is ENHRY, CDR2 SYGVKD, per germline. Only in-frame clones appear in the TCRdb table, and some are missing; sequencing was by immunoSEQ multiplex PCR. The profile covers over a million clones, with more than 60% appearing a single time and roughly 1.5% taken by the ten largest. The source of this sequence is a man aged 18-30 years in good health. This chain links TRBV10-3 with TRBJ1-2, with D tentatively TRBD1 (5 bases). Material for sequencing was memory CD4+ T cells sorted from blood. Subset: CD45RA-negative fraction. DNA for the CDR3: TGTGCCATCAGTGAGGGGGGGACTCCTAACTATGGCTACACCTTC. This gives the protein CAISEGGTPNYGYTF.